This T cell receptor (beta chain) is drawn from a study of blood T cell repertoires in COVID-19. Study-level information: Samples representing acute and convalescent COVID-19 were sourced from the United States, Italy and Spain. Sources were T cells, B-cell-depleted T cells, or PBMCs; the material itself was cDNA or gDNA.

Recruited during active infection, patients (from Seattle) were subsequently followed longitudinally. Original handling: Reference gene primer amplification yielded estimated nucleated cell counts. Data came from immunoSEQ multiplex PCR; TCRdb stores just in-frame clones and leaves some out. D and trimming come from the DNA, and the V and J calls and clone size come from that table. Altogether under 50,000 clones are present, more than 80% being singletons, with the ten largest covering 1%. V gave up 4 bases and J gave up 5 bases, with 12 bases separating them. The CDR3 totals 14 residues. Germline V lookup: CDR1 SGDLS, CDR2 YYNGEE.

The chain carries TRBV9 and TRBJ2-2; possible D gene TRBD1, 7 bases. Sequencing was done on a sample of peripheral blood. The clonotype was recovered from a man in his sixties with COVID-19, enrolled during active disease. The CDR3 DNA sequence: TGTGCCAGCAGCCCCCAGGGGGGAACCGGGGAGCTGTTTTTT. It translates to CASSPQGGTGELFF.